These T cell receptor beta chains were read from a single sample in a study of T cell repertoires and leukemia-associated antigens. TCRdb ran MiXCR on the 5' RACE reads and lists one entry per CDR3 protein. The sample consists of 11,000 to 15,000 distinct CDR3 sequences, about 40% of them appearing once. Their antigens are not known. Source material: CD3+ T cells sorted from blood and cultured. These receptors came from a female donor in good health. Both conserved end residues are part of each CDR3.

v_gene: TRBV7-2; j_gene: TRBJ2-2; CDR3aa: CASSLRQGDYGELFF
v_gene: TRBV4-2; j_gene: TRBJ2-2; CDR3aa: CASSQGRGGNGELFF
v_gene: TRBV12-3/TRBV12-4; j_gene: TRBJ1-1; CDR3aa: CASLGDGTEAFF
v_gene: TRBV5-1; j_gene: TRBJ2-7; CDR3aa: CASSFYICSARVSGGSYEQYF
v_gene: TRBV7-2; j_gene: TRBJ2-3; CDR3aa: CASSFNTDTQYF
v_gene: TRBV5-1; j_gene: TRBJ2-6; CDR3aa: CASSPITRASGANVLTF
v_gene: TRBV30; j_gene: TRBJ1-6; CDR3aa: CAWSGGFSYNSPLHF
v_gene: TRBV30; j_gene: TRBJ2-3; CDR3aa: CAWSVRASGRDTQYF
v_gene: TRBV5-1; j_gene: TRBJ2-3; CDR3aa: CASSYGLAGITDTQYF
v_gene: TRBV11-2; j_gene: TRBJ2-2; CDR3aa: CASSFLTGTSNTGELFF
v_gene: TRBV18; j_gene: TRBJ2-1; CDR3aa: CASSPRSGEQFF
v_gene: TRBV12-3/TRBV12-4; j_gene: TRBJ2-1; CDR3aa: CASSTLAGGQFF
v_gene: TRBV29-1; j_gene: TRBJ2-1; CDR3aa: CSVRVIDEQFF
v_gene: TRBV12-3/TRBV12-4; j_gene: TRBJ2-5; CDR3aa: CASSFASSDQTQETQYF
v_gene: TRBV10-3; j_gene: TRBJ2-1; CDR3aa: CAISESSGGTYNEQFF
v_gene: TRBV5-1; j_gene: TRBJ2-7; CDR3aa: CASSHGQGYEQYF
v_gene: TRBV9; j_gene: TRBJ2-2; CDR3aa: CASRREDTGELVF
v_gene: TRBV20-1; j_gene: TRBJ2-1; CDR3aa: CSATLRTALNEQFF
v_gene: TRBV3-1; j_gene: TRBJ2-5; CDR3aa: CASSQDASRGTQYF
v_gene: TRBV7-3; j_gene: TRBJ2-7; CDR3aa: CASSRASGSHEQYF